Listed below are T cell receptor beta chains from one sample, sequenced in a study of fetal regulatory T cell absence and autoimmunity. The assay was immunoSEQ multiplex PCR, and TCRdb's table has in-frame clones only and misses some. Found here are approximately 94,000 clones, about 78% of them singletons; the top ten hold roughly 2%. Input material: pancreas tissue. All receptors come from a male donor with IPEX syndrome. CDR3s leave out the opening cysteine and the closing phenylalanine or tryptophan. Fields, in order: CDR3 protein, V gene, clone size, J gene. Only part of the rows carry a size: once, few, many, or a class if the clone is expanded.

CDR3aa: AWSVGQGYEQY
v_gene: TRBV30
abundance: NA
j_gene: TRBJ2-7

CDR3aa: ASRYTGTGRHEQY
v_gene: TRBV13
abundance: NA
j_gene: TRBJ2-7

CDR3aa: ASSGSAGFATGELF
v_gene: TRBV2
abundance: NA
j_gene: TRBJ2-2

CDR3aa: ASRQGTSGANVLT
v_gene: TRBV9
abundance: NA
j_gene: TRBJ2-6

CDR3aa: ASSWTGLNTEAF
v_gene: TRBV5-1
abundance: once
j_gene: TRBJ1-1

CDR3aa: AISEFGLFLDTQY
v_gene: TRBV10-3
abundance: NA
j_gene: TRBJ2-3

CDR3aa: ASSPRAGNQPQH
v_gene: TRBV27
abundance: few
j_gene: TRBJ1-5

CDR3aa: ASSTPTGTSGAIAKNIQY
v_gene: TRBV19
abundance: NA
j_gene: TRBJ2-4

CDR3aa: ASSRSGGSYEQY
v_gene: TRBV5-1
abundance: NA
j_gene: TRBJ2-7

CDR3aa: ATGPGLVGGTDTQY
v_gene: TRBV10-3
abundance: NA
j_gene: TRBJ2-3

CDR3aa: ASSLRTVTSGANVLT
v_gene: TRBV27
abundance: NA
j_gene: TRBJ2-6

CDR3aa: ASSYSGNLEAF
v_gene: TRBV6-6
abundance: NA
j_gene: TRBJ1-1

CDR3aa: ASSSPEGRGYGYT
v_gene: TRBV9
abundance: NA
j_gene: TRBJ1-2

CDR3aa: ASSQDRSSYNSPLH
v_gene: TRBV4-3
abundance: few
j_gene: TRBJ1-6

CDR3aa: ASSLTQETQY
v_gene: TRBV13
abundance: NA
j_gene: TRBJ2-5

CDR3aa: ASSLASNSPLH
v_gene: TRBV7-9
abundance: few
j_gene: TRBJ1-6

CDR3aa: ASKRGGGSGNTIY
v_gene: TRBV2
abundance: NA
j_gene: TRBJ1-3

CDR3aa: SVDGTGPYNEQF
v_gene: TRBV29-1
abundance: once
j_gene: TRBJ2-1

CDR3aa: AWRPGSSSYEQY
v_gene: TRBV30
abundance: NA
j_gene: TRBJ2-7

CDR3aa: ASSDQGADTQY
v_gene: TRBV10-1
abundance: NA
j_gene: TRBJ2-3

CDR3aa: ASSPLGQPMNTEAF
v_gene: TRBV18
abundance: NA
j_gene: TRBJ1-1

CDR3aa: ASSQEGGIWAGELF
v_gene: TRBV11-2
abundance: once
j_gene: TRBJ2-2

CDR3aa: ASSARLAGGTDTQY
v_gene: TRBV7-2
abundance: few
j_gene: TRBJ2-3

CDR3aa: ASSLHQGLGQETQY
v_gene: TRBV4-2
abundance: NA
j_gene: TRBJ2-5

CDR3aa: ASSPSGTRTDTQY
v_gene: TRBV27
abundance: NA
j_gene: TRBJ2-3

CDR3aa: ASSGRDSSYEQY
v_gene: TRBV5-1
abundance: NA
j_gene: TRBJ2-7

CDR3aa: ASSLGGQVGQPQH
v_gene: TRBV5-6
abundance: NA
j_gene: TRBJ1-5

CDR3aa: ASSATGNYGYT
v_gene: TRBV9
abundance: few
j_gene: TRBJ1-2

CDR3aa: ASSIKGNYGYT
v_gene: TRBV19
abundance: few
j_gene: TRBJ1-2

CDR3aa: ASSPGTSGWDEQF
v_gene: TRBV6-5
abundance: NA
j_gene: TRBJ2-1

CDR3aa: ASSYGARDYEQY
v_gene: TRBV6-6
abundance: NA
j_gene: TRBJ2-7

CDR3aa: ASSLNPGWDGYT
v_gene: TRBV5-1
abundance: NA
j_gene: TRBJ1-2

CDR3aa: ASSVAGAGDYNEQF
v_gene: TRBV9
abundance: few
j_gene: TRBJ2-1

CDR3aa: ASIGQGRSNQPQH
v_gene: TRBV6-1
abundance: once
j_gene: TRBJ1-5

CDR3aa: ASSQDEAMSYEQY
v_gene: TRBV4-1
abundance: NA
j_gene: TRBJ2-7

CDR3aa: ASGFGLAGGPSPDTQY
v_gene: TRBV12-5
abundance: NA
j_gene: TRBJ2-3

CDR3aa: SVWGTVNYGYT
v_gene: TRBV29-1
abundance: few
j_gene: TRBJ1-2

CDR3aa: ASGRTAQGEQY
v_gene: TRBV11-2
abundance: NA
j_gene: TRBJ2-7

CDR3aa: ATSDGTGRTEAF
v_gene: TRBV15
abundance: NA
j_gene: TRBJ1-1

CDR3aa: ASSQEYQVYNEQF
v_gene: TRBV4-1
abundance: NA
j_gene: TRBJ2-1

CDR3aa: ATSRATAEAF
v_gene: TRBV15
abundance: NA
j_gene: TRBJ1-1